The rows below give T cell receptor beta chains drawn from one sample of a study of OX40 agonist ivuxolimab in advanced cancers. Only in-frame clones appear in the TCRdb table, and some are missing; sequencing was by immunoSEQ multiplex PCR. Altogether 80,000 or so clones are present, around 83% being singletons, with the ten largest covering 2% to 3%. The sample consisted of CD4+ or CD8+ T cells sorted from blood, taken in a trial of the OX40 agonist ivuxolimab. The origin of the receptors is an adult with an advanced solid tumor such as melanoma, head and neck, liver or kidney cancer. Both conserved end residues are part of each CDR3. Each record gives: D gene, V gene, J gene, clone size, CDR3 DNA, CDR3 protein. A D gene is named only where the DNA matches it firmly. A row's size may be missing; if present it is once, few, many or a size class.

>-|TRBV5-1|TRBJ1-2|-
TGCGCCAGCAGCTTTGGGGCAGCCTATGGCTACACCTTC
CASSFGAAYGYTF
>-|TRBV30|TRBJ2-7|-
TGTGCCTGGAACGGGTTTGAAGGGGGAAGGGGTAAGAGCTCCTACGAGCAGTACTTC
CAWNGFEGGRGKSSYEQYF
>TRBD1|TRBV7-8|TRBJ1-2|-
TGTGCCAGCAGCCAGGGACAGAACTATGGCTACACCTTC
CASSQGQNYGYTF
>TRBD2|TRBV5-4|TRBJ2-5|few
TGTGCCAGCAGCCAGACTAGCGGGGGGGCAAGGGGAGAGACCCAGTACTTC
CASSQTSGGARGETQYF
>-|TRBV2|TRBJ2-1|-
TGTGCCAGCAGTCCGCGGGACCCCTCCTACAATGAGCAGTTCTTC
CASSPRDPSYNEQFF
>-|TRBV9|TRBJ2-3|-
TGTGCCAGCAGCGTAGACCCATCCACAGATACGCAGTATTTT
CASSVDPSTDTQYF
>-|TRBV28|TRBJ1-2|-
TGTGCCAGCAGCAGACAGGCCGGAAGGGGCTACACCTTC
CASSRQAGRGYTF
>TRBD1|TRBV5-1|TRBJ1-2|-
TGCGCCAGCAGCTTGGGGGGCCTAACAGGGGTAATCTATGGCTACACCTTC
CASSLGGLTGVIYGYTF
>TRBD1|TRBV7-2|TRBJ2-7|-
TGTGCCAGCAGCCCCCGACAGGGACAAGGCCTCGAGCAGTACTTC
CASSPRQGQGLEQYF
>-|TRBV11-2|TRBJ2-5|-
TGTGCCAGCAGTTTCTCCACTCGAGAGACCCAGTACTTC
CASSFSTRETQYF
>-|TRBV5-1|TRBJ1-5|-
TGCGCCAGCAGCCTCGGATACGAAAACAGAGATCAGCCCCAGCATTTT
CASSLGYENRDQPQHF
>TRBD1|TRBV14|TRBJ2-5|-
TGTGCCAGCAGCCAAGGGGGACAGGGCCAAGAGACCCAGTACTTC
CASSQGGQGQETQYF
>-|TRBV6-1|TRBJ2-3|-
TGTGCCAGCAGTGTACAGTGGGGGAGCACAGATACGCAGTATTTT
CASSVQWGSTDTQYF
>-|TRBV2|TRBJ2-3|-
TGTGCCAGCGGGGGTACGGCGGATTTT
CASGGTADF
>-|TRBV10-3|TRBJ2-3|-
TGTGCCATCAGTGACTCTGGGACAGATACGCAGTATTTT
CAISDSGTDTQYF
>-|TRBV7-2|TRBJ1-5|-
TGTGCCAGCAGCTCTACCCCGATGAGCTTTCCGGGCAATCAGCCCCAGCATTTT
CASSSTPMSFPGNQPQHF
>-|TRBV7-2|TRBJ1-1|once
TGTGCCAGCAGCTTCGGAAACGCAGCGAACACTGAAGCTTTCTTT
CASSFGNAANTEAFF
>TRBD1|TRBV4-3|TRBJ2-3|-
TGCGCCAGCAGCCAGGAACAGGGGGCTGCAGATACGCAGTATTTT
CASSQEQGAADTQYF
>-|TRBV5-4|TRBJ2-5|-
TGTGCCAGCAGCCTCATCGGGCCAGTAGAGACCCAGTACTTC
CASSLIGPVETQYF
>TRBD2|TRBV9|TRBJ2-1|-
TGTGCCAGCAGCCAGACTAGCGGGGCGAATGAGCAGTTCTTC
CASSQTSGANEQFF
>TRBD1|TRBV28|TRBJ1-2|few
TGTGCCAGCAGTTCGACAGGGGATGCAGATGGCTACACCTTC
CASSSTGDADGYTF
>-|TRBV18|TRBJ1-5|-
TGTGCCAGCTCACCTGGTATGAATCAGCCCCAGCATTTT
CASSPGMNQPQHF
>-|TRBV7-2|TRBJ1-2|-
TGTGCCAGCAGCTTAGTTGGCAGCCAAGGTTATGGCTACACCTTC
CASSLVGSQGYGYTF
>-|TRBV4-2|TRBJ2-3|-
TGTGCCAGCAGCCAAGATTGGGCAGATACGCAGTATTTT
CASSQDWADTQYF
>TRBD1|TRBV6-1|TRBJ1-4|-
TGTGCCAGCAGTGAAGACGGCAGGGGGGATGAAAAACTGTTTTTT
CASSEDGRGDEKLFF
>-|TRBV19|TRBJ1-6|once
TGTGCCAGTAGTATTGGCGGAAGCTCCTATAATTCACCCCTCCACTTT
CASSIGGSSYNSPLHF
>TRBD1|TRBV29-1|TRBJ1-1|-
TGCAGCGTCCAATACTCCGGGACAGGGGGCACTGAAGCTTTCTTT
CSVQYSGTGGTEAFF
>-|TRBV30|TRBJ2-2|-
TGTGCCTGGAGTGCCCCGGGGGCCCTGGGGACCGGGGAGCTGTTTTTT
CAWSAPGALGTGELFF
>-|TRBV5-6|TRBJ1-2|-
TGTGCCAGCAGCTTAGGACGGAACCTATGGGGCTACACCTTC
CASSLGRNLWGYTF
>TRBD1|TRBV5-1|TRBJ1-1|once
TGCGCCAGCAGCAGGGGACAGGGGGTATGGGGCACTGAAGCTTTCTTT
CASSRGQGVWGTEAFF
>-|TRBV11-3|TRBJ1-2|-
TGTGCCAGCAGCTTAGGTGCTGGCCTGGGCTACACCTTC
CASSLGAGLGYTF
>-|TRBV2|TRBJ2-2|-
TGTGCCAGCAGTGAAAACCCCGTCGGAACCGGGGAGCTGTTTTTT
CASSENPVGTGELFF
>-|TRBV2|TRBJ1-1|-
TGTGCCAGCAGTTTACAGGGCCTGGACGGTGAAGCTTTCTTT
CASSLQGLDGEAFF
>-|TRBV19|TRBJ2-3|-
TGTGCCAGTACGGGGCTTACTAGCACAGATACGCAGTATTTT
CASTGLTSTDTQYF
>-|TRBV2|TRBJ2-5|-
TGTGCCAGCAGTAGGGGGGTTCAAGAGACCCAGTACTTC
CASSRGVQETQYF